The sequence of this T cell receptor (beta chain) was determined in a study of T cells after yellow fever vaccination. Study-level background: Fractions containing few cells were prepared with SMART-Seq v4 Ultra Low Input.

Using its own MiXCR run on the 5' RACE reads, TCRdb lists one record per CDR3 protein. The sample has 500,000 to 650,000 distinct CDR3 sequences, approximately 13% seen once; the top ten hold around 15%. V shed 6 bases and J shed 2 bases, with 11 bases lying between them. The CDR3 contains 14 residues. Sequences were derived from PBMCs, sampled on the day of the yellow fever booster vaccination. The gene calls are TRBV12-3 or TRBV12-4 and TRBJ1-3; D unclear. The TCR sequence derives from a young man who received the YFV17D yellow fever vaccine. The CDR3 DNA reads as TGTGCCAGCAGCCCAGATACCGCTGGAAACACCATATATTTT. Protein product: CASSPDTAGNTIYF.